The sample holds a few counts of the clone carrying this T cell receptor beta chain. Its antigen remains unidentified. This record comes from a study of vaccination and CD4 T cells after COVID-19. The treatment was: 10-day PBMC culture with coronavirus spike peptide pools or control peptides (ViraFEST assay). Following culture for about ten days, CD4+ T cells were isolated by negative selection. With the Oncomine TCR Beta short-read assay, DNA from cultured CD4+ T cells was sequenced. TCRdb re-derived calls from the PCR reads in MiXCR, one entry per CDR3 protein. The sample includes 15,000 to 17,000 distinct CDR3 sequences, about two fifths of them seen just once. CDR3 length: 14 residues. The germline V gene has CDR1 SGHTA and CDR2 FQGNSA. The ends lost 5 bases at V and 5 bases at J; junction bases unmatched: 7.

Sequencing used CD4+ T cells from blood, cultured in vitro, obtained before SARS-CoV-2 vaccination. The sequence was collected from a human donor who had recovered from COVID-19. V gene TRBV7-2 combines with J gene TRBJ1-1, with 8 nucleotides matching TRBD1. Here the CDR3 reads CASSQGASRTEAFF. Here the CDR3 DNA reads TGTGCCAGCAGCCAGGGGGCTTCGAGGACTGAAGCTTTCTTT.